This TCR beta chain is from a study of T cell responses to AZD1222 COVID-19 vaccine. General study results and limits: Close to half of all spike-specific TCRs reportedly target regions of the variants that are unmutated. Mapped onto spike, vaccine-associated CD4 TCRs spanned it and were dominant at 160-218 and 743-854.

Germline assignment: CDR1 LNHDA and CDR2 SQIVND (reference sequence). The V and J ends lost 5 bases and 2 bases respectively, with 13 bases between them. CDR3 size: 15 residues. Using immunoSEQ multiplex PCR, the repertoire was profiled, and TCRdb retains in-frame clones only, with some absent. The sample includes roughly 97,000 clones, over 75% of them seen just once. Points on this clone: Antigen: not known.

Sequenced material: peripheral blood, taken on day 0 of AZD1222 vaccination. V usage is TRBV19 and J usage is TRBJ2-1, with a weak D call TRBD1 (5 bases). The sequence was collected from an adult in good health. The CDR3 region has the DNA TGTGCCAGTAGTCGCCCCAGGGCTGCCTACAATGAGCAGTTCTTC. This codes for CASSRPRAAYNEQFF. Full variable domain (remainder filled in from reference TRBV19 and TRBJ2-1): DGGITQSPKYLFRKEGQNVTLSCEQNLNHDAMYWYRQDPGQGLRLIYYSQIVNDFQKGDIAEGYSVSREKKESFPLTVTSAQKNPTAFYLCASSRPRAAYNEQFFGPGTRLTVL.